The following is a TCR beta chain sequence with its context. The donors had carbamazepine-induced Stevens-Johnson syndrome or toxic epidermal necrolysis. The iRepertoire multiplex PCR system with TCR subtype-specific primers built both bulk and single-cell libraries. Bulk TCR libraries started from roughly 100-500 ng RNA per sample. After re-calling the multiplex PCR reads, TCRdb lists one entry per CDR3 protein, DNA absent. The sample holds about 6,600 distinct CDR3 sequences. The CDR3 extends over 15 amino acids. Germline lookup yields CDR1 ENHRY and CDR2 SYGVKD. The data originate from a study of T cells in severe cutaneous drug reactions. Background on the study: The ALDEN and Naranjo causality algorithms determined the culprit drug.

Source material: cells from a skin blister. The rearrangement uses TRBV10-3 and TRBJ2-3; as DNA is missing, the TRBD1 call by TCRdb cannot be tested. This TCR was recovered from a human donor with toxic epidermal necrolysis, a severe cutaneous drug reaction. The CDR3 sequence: CAIREDRDDTDTQYF.